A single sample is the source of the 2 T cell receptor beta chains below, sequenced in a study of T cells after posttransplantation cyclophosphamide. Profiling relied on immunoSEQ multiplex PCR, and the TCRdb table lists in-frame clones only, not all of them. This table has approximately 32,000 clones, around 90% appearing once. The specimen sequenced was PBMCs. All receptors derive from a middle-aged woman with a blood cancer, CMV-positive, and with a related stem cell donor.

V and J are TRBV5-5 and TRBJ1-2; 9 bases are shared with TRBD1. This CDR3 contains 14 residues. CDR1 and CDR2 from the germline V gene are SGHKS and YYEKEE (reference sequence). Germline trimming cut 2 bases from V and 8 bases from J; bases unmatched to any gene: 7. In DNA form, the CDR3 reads TGTGCCAGCAGCTTACCAGGGACAGGGCGCGGCTACACCTTC. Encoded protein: CASSLPGTGRGYTF.

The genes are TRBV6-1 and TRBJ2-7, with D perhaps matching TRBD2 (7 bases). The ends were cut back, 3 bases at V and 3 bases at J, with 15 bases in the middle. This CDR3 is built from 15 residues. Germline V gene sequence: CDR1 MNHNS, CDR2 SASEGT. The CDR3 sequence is CASSESFGGLYEQYF. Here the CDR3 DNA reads TGTGCCAGCAGTGAGAGTTTCGGGGGGCTCTACGAGCAGTACTTC.